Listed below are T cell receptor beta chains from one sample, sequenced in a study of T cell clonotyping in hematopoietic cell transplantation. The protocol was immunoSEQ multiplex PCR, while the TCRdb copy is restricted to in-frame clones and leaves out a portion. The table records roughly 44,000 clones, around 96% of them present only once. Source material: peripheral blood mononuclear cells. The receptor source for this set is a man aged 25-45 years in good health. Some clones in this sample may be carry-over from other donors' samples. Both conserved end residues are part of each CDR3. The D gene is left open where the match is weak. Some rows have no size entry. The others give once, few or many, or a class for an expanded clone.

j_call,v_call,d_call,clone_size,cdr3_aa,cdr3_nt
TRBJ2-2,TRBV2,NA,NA,CASSAQTGNTGELFF,TGTGCCAGCAGCGCCCAAACCGGGAACACCGGGGAGCTGTTTTTT
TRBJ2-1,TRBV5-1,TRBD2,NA,CASSPRGLAGNNEQFF,TGCGCCAGCAGCCCCCGGGGCCTAGCGGGGAACAATGAGCAGTTCTTC
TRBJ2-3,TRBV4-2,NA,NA,CASSQSWDLGVQYF,TGTGCCAGCAGCCAATCGTGGGACTTGGGTGTGCAGTATTTT
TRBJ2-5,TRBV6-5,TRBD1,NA,CASSSPGGQEETQYF,TGTGCCAGCAGTTCGCCAGGGGGCCAGGAAGAGACCCAGTACTTC
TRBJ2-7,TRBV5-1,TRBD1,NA,CASNPGTGGFYEQYF,TGCGCCAGCAACCCCGGGACAGGGGGCTTTTACGAGCAGTACTTC
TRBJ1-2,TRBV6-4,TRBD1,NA,CASSDSGGQGAGYTF,TGTGCCAGCAGTGACTCGGGGGGACAGGGGGCTGGCTACACCTTC
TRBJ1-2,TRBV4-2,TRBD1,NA,CASSQGGQGEIGYTF,TGTGCCAGCAGCCAAGGAGGGCAGGGGGAGATTGGCTACACCTTC
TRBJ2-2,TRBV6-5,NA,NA,CASSPDRFPTGALFF,TGTGCCAGCAGTCCCGACAGGTTCCCTACCGGTGCGCTGTTTTTT
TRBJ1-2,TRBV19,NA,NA,CASSLDSNYGYTF,TGTGCCAGTAGCCTTGACAGTAACTATGGCTACACCTTC
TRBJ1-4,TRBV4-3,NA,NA,CASSQVLPEYSATNEKLFF,TGCGCCAGCAGCCAAGTACTCCCAGAGTACTCTGCAACTAATGAAAAACTGTTTTTT
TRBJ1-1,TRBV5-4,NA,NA,CASSLEPRRMNTEAFF,TGTGCCAGCAGCTTGGAGCCTAGACGGATGAACACTGAAGCTTTCTTT
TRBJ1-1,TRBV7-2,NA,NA,CASSLRQSMNTEAFF,TGTGCCAGCAGCTTGAGACAGTCTATGAACACTGAAGCTTTCTTT
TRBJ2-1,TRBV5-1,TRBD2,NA,CASSLVLAGSSYNEQFF,TGCGCCAGCAGCTTGGTACTAGCGGGGAGCTCCTACAATGAGCAGTTCTTC
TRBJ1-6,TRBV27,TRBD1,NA,CASSPGQVNNSPLHF,TGTGCCAGCAGCCCGGGACAGGTTAATAATTCACCCCTCCACTTT
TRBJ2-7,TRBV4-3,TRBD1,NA,CASSQGTGRTNYEQYF,TGCGCCAGCAGCCAAGGGACAGGGCGGACCAACTACGAGCAGTACTTC
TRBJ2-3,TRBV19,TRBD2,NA,CASGPGLKFSTDTQYF,TGTGCCAGTGGGCCGGGACTAAAATTTAGCACAGATACGCAGTATTTT
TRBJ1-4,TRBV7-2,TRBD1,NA,CASSLTGGRGEKLFF,TGTGCCAGCAGTTTGACAGGGGGCCGGGGTGAAAAACTGTTTTTT
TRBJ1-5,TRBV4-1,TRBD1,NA,CASSRDRVQPQHF,TGCGCCAGCAGCCGCGACAGGGTTCAGCCCCAGCATTTT
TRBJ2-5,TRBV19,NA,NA,CASSRQERETQYF,TGTGCCAGTAGTCGGCAGGAGAGGGAGACCCAGTACTTC
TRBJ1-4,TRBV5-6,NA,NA,CASSLVRDLDEKLFF,TGTGCCAGCAGCTTGGTTCGGGACCTTGATGAAAAACTGTTTTTT
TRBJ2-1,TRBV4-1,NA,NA,CASSQGPPGGWDEQFF,TGCGCCAGCAGCCAAGGTCCCCCCGGAGGGTGGGATGAGCAGTTCTTC
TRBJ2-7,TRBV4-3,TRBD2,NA,CASSQELAGAYEQYF,TGCGCCAGCAGCCAAGAGTTAGCGGGAGCCTACGAGCAGTACTTC
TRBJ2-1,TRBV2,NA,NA,CASRHDSRNEQFF,TGTGCCAGCAGGCACGACTCTCGGAATGAGCAGTTCTTC
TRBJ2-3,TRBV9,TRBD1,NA,CASTISPTGGADTQYF,TGTGCCAGCACCATAAGCCCCACAGGGGGCGCAGATACGCAGTATTTT
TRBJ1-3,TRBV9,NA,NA,CASSSSSFLGISGNTIYF,TGTGCCAGCAGCTCTTCATCCTTCCTGGGGATCTCTGGAAACACCATATATTTT
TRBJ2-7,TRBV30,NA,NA,CACSGPSYEQYF,TGTGCCTGCTCGGGCCCGTCCTACGAGCAGTACTTC
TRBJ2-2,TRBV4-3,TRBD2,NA,CASSREGSGSGNTGELFF,TGCGCCAGCAGCCGAGAGGGTAGCGGGAGCGGGAACACCGGGGAGCTGTTTTTT
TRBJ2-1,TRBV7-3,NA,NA,CASSLNPDNEQFF,TGTGCCAGCAGCTTAAACCCGGACAATGAGCAGTTCTTC
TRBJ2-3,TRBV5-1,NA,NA,CASSLSGGVADTQYF,TGCGCCAGCAGCTTATCGGGCGGGGTGGCAGATACGCAGTATTTT
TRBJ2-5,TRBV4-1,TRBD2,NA,CASSQGLAGGERETQYF,TGCGCCAGCAGCCAGGGACTAGCGGGGGGGGAGAGAGAGACCCAGTACTTC
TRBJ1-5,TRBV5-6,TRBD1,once,CASSRLRQGKDNQPQHF,TGTGCCAGCAGCCGACTCCGACAGGGAAAGGACAATCAGCCCCAGCATTTT
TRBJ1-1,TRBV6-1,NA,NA,CASSAWDVLNTEAFF,TGTGCCAGCAGTGCCTGGGACGTTCTGAACACTGAAGCTTTCTTT
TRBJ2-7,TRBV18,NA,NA,CASSPQLKPYEQYF,TGTGCCAGCTCACCACAACTCAAACCCTACGAGCAGTACTTC
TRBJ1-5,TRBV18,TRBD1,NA,CASSPGQNSNQPQHF,TGTGCCAGCTCACCGGGACAGAATAGCAATCAGCCCCAGCATTTT
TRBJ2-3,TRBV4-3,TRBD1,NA,CASSRDSLSTDTQYF,TGCGCCAGCAGCCGGGACAGCCTAAGCACAGATACGCAGTATTTT
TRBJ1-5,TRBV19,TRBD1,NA,CASSVGQGYINQPQHF,TGTGCCAGTAGTGTGGGACAGGGTTATATCAATCAGCCCCAGCATTTT
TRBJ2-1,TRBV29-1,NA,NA,CSVARTLRNNEQFF,TGCAGCGTTGCCAGGACTCTCCGAAACAATGAGCAGTTCTTC
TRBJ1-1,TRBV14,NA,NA,CASSHGTEAFF,TGTGCCAGCAGCCATGGGACTGAAGCTTTCTTT
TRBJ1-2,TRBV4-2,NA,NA,CASSQIDPNYGYTF,TGTGCCAGCAGCCAAATAGACCCTAACTATGGCTACACCTTC
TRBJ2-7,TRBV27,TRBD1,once,CASSFPGQGYEQYF,TGTGCCAGCAGTTTCCCGGGACAGGGCTACGAGCAGTACTTC
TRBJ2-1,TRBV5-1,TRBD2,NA,CASRQRLAVYNEQFF,TGCGCCAGCAGGCAACGACTAGCGGTTTACAATGAGCAGTTCTTC
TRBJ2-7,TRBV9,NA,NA,CASSPWDTIYEQYF,TGTGCCAGCAGCCCCTGGGACACAATCTACGAGCAGTACTTC
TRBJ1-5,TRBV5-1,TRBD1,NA,CASSPDRGPNQPQHF,TGCGCCAGCAGTCCGGACAGGGGGCCAAATCAGCCCCAGCATTTT
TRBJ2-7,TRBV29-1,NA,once,CSVGGTMSSYEQYF,TGCAGCGTTGGGGGGACAATGAGCTCCTACGAGCAGTACTTC
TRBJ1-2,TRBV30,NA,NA,CAWSVRRASYGYTF,TGTGCCTGGAGTGTAAGGAGGGCCAGCTATGGCTACACCTTC
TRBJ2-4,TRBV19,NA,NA,CASSMGYGDVGQNIQYF,TGTGCCAGTAGTATGGGGTATGGGGATGTGGGTCAAAACATTCAGTACTTC
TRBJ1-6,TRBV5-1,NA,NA,CASSFEGYNSPLHF,TGCGCCAGCAGCTTCGAAGGCTATAATTCACCCCTCCACTTT
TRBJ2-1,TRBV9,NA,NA,CASSVDNEQFF,TGTGCCAGCAGCGTTGACAATGAGCAGTTCTTC
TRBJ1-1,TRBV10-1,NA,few,CASSEFGYNTEAFF,TGCGCCAGCAGTGAATTTGGGTACAACACTGAAGCTTTCTTT
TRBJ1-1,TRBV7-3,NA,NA,CASSLYEGGNEAFF,TGTGCCAGCAGCTTATATGAGGGCGGCAATGAAGCTTTCTTT
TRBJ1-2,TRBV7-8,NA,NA,CASSLEGAAYGYTF,TGTGCCAGCAGCTTAGAGGGCGCCGCCTATGGCTACACCTTC
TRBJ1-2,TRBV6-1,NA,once,CASSSGQRGGYTF,TGTGCCAGCAGTTCGGGACAACGCGGGGGCTACACCTTC
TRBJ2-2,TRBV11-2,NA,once,CASSPSWGDTNGELFF,TGTGCCAGCAGCCCCTCCTGGGGGGACACCAACGGGGAGCTGTTTTTT
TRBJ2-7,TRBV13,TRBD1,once,CASSLRTGTGAGEQYF,TGTGCCAGCAGCCTTCGCACCGGGACAGGGGCTGGCGAGCAGTACTTC
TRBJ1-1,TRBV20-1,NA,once,CSARGSEAFF,TGCAGTGCTCGAGGGTCTGAAGCTTTCTTT
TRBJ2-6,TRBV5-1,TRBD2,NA,CASSRTSGVANVLTF,TGCGCCAGCAGCCGGACTAGCGGGGTTGCCAACGTCCTGACTTTC
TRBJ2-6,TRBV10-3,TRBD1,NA,CAIQGAGANVLTF,TGTGCCATACAGGGGGCCGGGGCCAACGTCCTGACTTTC
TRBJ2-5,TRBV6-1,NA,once,CASRRVETQYF,TGTGCCAGCAGGAGGGTGGAGACCCAGTACTTC
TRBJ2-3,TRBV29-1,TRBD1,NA,CSLQGSTDTQYF,TGCAGCTTACAGGGGAGCACAGATACGCAGTATTTT